The clone carrying this T cell receptor (beta chain) was observed many times. Its specificity is unknown. The data originate from a study of T cells in Graves' hyperthyroidism and ophthalmopathy. Study conclusions and caveats: Blood also contained most expanded thyroid clonotypes above 0.001. Ophthalmopathy and stable hyperthyroidism were told apart by a 13 V-J model.

Fresh 10 ml peripheral blood yielded PBMCs. The V segment lost 0 bases and the J segment 7 bases; nucleotides outside the gene matches: 7. The CDR3 contains 15 residues. CDR1 SGHRS and CDR2 YFSETQ come from the germline V gene. There were TCR beta CDR3 regions amplified from RNA transcripts. HTBI primers drove first-round RT-PCR of the TCR CDR3. Via MiXCR, TCRdb re-called the multiplex PCR reads, giving one row per CDR3 protein. Among hundreds of thousands of distinct CDR3 sequences, approximately 16% were seen once, and the ten largest hold 15% to 20%. The V call is TRBV5-1, the J call TRBJ2-1, with TRBD2 matching over 7 bases. The clonotype was recovered from a woman younger than 35 with Graves' hyperthyroidism. The sample was blood. The CDR3, as DNA: TGCGCCAGCAGCTTGGTAGGGCAGGGAGGGAATGAGCAGTTCTTC. This translates into CASSLVGQGGNEQFF.